The T cell receptor beta chain described here comes from a study of B cell selection in AIRE deficiency. Study outcomes and limitations: Patient Tconv cells held about 31% of Treg sequences shared by healthy donors.

Conventional CD4 T cells were sorted as CD4+CD127+ cells. The CDR3 runs 17 residues. Trimming at V came to 2 bases and at J to 1 base, leaving 8 bases not matched to a gene. Germline assignment: CDR1 MDHEN and CDR2 SYDVKM. Here immunoSEQ multiplex PCR was the method, and the copy in TCRdb shows in-frame clones only, minus some. This table has about 21,000 clones, around 97% appearing once. This clone was recorded once. What it recognizes is unknown. V and J are TRBV28 and TRBJ2-7, with 10 positions matching TRBD2. The clonotype originates from a human donor with AIRE deficiency. Sequenced: conventional CD4+ T cells sorted from PBMCs. The CDR3 loop is CASSLRSPSGSSYEQYF. CDR3 in DNA: TGTGCCAGCAGTTTAAGGTCCCCTAGCGGGAGTTCCTACGAGCAGTACTTC. The variable domain in full, completed from reference TRBV28 and TRBJ2-7, reads DVKVTQSSRYLVKRTGEKVFLECVQDMDHENMFWYRQDPGLGLRLIYFSYDVKMKEKGDIPEGYSVSREKKERFSLILESASTNQTSMYLCASSLRSPSGSSYEQYFGPGTRLTVT.